A selection of T cell receptor beta chains follows, all from one sample in a study of blood T cell repertoires in COVID-19. Sequencing used immunoSEQ multiplex PCR; TCRdb keeps in-frame clones, though not all of them. The table lists about 140,000 clones, 88% of them singletons. The specimen was peripheral blood. These receptors all stem from a man in his sixties with active or convalescent COVID-19. Both conserved end residues are part of each CDR3. The D gene is left open where the match is weak. Some rows mark clone size as missing; the rest say once, few, many or name a class of expanded clone.

J: TRBJ1-2
D: -
size: -
V: TRBV2
CDR3: CASSSQGSGQGYTF
DNA: TGTGCCAGCAGTTCACAGGGCTCGGGGCAGGGCTACACCTTC

J: TRBJ2-3
D: TRBD1
size: once
V: TRBV3-1/TRBV3-2
CDR3: CASSPGQGAGDTQYF
DNA: TGTGCCAGCAGCCCAGGACAGGGGGCCGGAGATACGCAGTATTTT

J: TRBJ2-7
D: -
size: -
V: TRBV9
CDR3: CASSVGVAGAEQYF
DNA: TGTGCCAGCAGCGTAGGCGTTGCGGGGGCCGAGCAGTACTTC

J: TRBJ1-5
D: TRBD1
size: few
V: TRBV19
CDR3: CASSVTGGNQPQHF
DNA: TGTGCCAGTAGTGTGACAGGGGGGAATCAGCCCCAGCATTTT

J: TRBJ2-3
D: -
size: -
V: TRBV30
CDR3: CAWNLGGTDTQYF
DNA: TGTGCCTGGAACCTAGGGGGTACAGATACGCAGTATTTT

J: TRBJ1-4
D: -
size: -
V: TRBV5-1
CDR3: CASSLVQGELFF
DNA: TGCGCCAGCAGCTTGGTACAGGGTGAACTGTTTTTT

J: TRBJ1-2
D: TRBD1
size: -
V: TRBV11-1
CDR3: CASSPSRTGSYGYTF
DNA: TGTGCCAGCAGCCCGTCCCGGACAGGGTCCTATGGCTACACCTTC

J: TRBJ2-3
D: -
size: once
V: TRBV6-2/TRBV6-3
CDR3: CASSFRAASTDTQYF
DNA: TGTGCCAGCAGTTTCAGGGCGGCTAGCACAGATACGCAGTATTTT

J: TRBJ2-7
D: TRBD2
size: -
V: TRBV6-5
CDR3: CASRTSGGYEQYF
DNA: TGTGCCAGCAGGACTAGCGGGGGATACGAGCAGTACTTC

J: TRBJ1-1
D: -
size: -
V: TRBV6-5
CDR3: CASRDRANTEAFF
DNA: TGTGCCAGCAGGGACAGAGCGAACACTGAAGCTTTCTTT

J: TRBJ1-4
D: -
size: -
V: TRBV13
CDR3: CASSLRQENEKLFF
DNA: TGTGCCAGCAGCTTGAGACAGGAAAATGAAAAACTGTTTTTT

J: TRBJ2-7
D: TRBD1
size: -
V: TRBV29-1
CDR3: CSVGQGAREQYF
DNA: TGCAGCGTAGGACAGGGGGCGAGGGAGCAGTACTTC

J: TRBJ2-3
D: TRBD2
size: -
V: TRBV7-9
CDR3: CASSLSGSPDTQYF
DNA: TGTGCCAGCAGCCTTAGCGGGAGCCCAGATACGCAGTATTTT

J: TRBJ2-7
D: TRBD1
size: once
V: TRBV7-3
CDR3: CASSLLGQGVYEQYF
DNA: TGTGCCAGCAGCTTGTTGGGACAGGGGGTCTACGAGCAGTACTTC

J: TRBJ2-7
D: -
size: -
V: TRBV27
CDR3: CASRPRGAYEQYF
DNA: TGTGCCAGTCGTCCAAGGGGTGCCTACGAGCAGTACTTC

J: TRBJ1-1
D: -
size: -
V: TRBV7-9
CDR3: CASSSEGTLSTEAFF
DNA: TGTGCCAGCAGCTCGGAGGGGACCCTGAGCACTGAAGCTTTCTTT

J: TRBJ2-5
D: TRBD2
size: -
V: TRBV6-1
CDR3: CASSDLLAGVGETQYF
DNA: TGTGCCAGCAGTGACCTACTAGCGGGAGTAGGAGAGACCCAGTACTTC

J: TRBJ2-5
D: -
size: -
V: TRBV28
CDR3: CASSPRTEGLQETQYF
DNA: TGTGCCAGCAGTCCACGGACAGAGGGGCTGCAAGAGACCCAGTACTTC

J: TRBJ2-7
D: TRBD1
size: -
V: TRBV28
CDR3: CASSTGDRASYEQYF
DNA: TGTGCCAGCAGCACCGGGGACAGGGCCTCCTACGAGCAGTACTTC

J: TRBJ2-1
D: TRBD1
size: -
V: TRBV10-1
CDR3: CASSPGQSYNEQFF
DNA: TGCGCCAGCAGTCCGGGACAGTCCTACAATGAGCAGTTCTTC

J: TRBJ2-5
D: -
size: -
V: TRBV20-1
CDR3: CSAGLRGTQYF
DNA: TGCAGTGCGGGCCTGCGGGGGACCCAGTACTTC

J: TRBJ2-1
D: TRBD2
size: -
V: TRBV27
CDR3: CASSPGTSGYNEQFF
DNA: TGTGCCAGCAGTCCCGGGACTAGCGGTTACAATGAGCAGTTCTTC

J: TRBJ2-2
D: TRBD1
size: -
V: TRBV7-9
CDR3: CASSPRDRGTGELFF
DNA: TGTGCCAGCAGCCCCCGGGACAGGGGTACCGGGGAGCTGTTTTTT

J: TRBJ2-7
D: -
size: -
V: TRBV28
CDR3: CATSLAQGRYEQYF
DNA: TGTGCCACCTCCCTGGCGCAGGGCAGGTACGAGCAGTACTTC

J: TRBJ2-5
D: -
size: -
V: TRBV3-1/TRBV3-2
CDR3: CASSPPEGRVRETQYF
DNA: TGTGCCAGCAGCCCCCCGGAAGGGCGGGTTAGAGAGACCCAGTACTTC

J: TRBJ1-2
D: TRBD1
size: -
V: TRBV6-5
CDR3: CASTADRGRSYGYTF
DNA: TGTGCCAGCACCGCGGACAGGGGGCGATCCTATGGCTACACCTTC

J: TRBJ2-7
D: -
size: -
V: TRBV5-1
CDR3: CASSSRTSGGEQYF
DNA: TGCGCCAGCAGCTCTAGGACGTCCGGGGGCGAGCAGTACTTC

J: TRBJ2-5
D: -
size: -
V: TRBV4-1
CDR3: CASSQVLAGGETQYF
DNA: TGCGCCAGCAGCCAAGTTCTAGCAGGGGGGGAGACCCAGTACTTC

J: TRBJ2-1
D: -
size: -
V: TRBV5-1
CDR3: CASSTRTVHEQFF
DNA: TGCGCCAGCAGCACCCGGACAGTCCATGAGCAGTTCTTC

J: TRBJ2-1
D: TRBD2
size: -
V: TRBV9
CDR3: CASSVSGRVNEQFF
DNA: TGTGCCAGCAGCGTAAGCGGGAGAGTAAATGAGCAGTTCTTC

J: TRBJ2-7
D: TRBD1
size: once
V: TRBV6-5
CDR3: CASRKTGNNEQYF
DNA: TGTGCCAGCAGGAAGACAGGGAACAACGAGCAGTACTTC

J: TRBJ1-2
D: -
size: once
V: TRBV5-6
CDR3: CASSREGPEGTF
DNA: TGTGCCAGCAGCAGGGAGGGGCCGGAGGGCACCTTC

J: TRBJ2-3
D: -
size: -
V: TRBV28
CDR3: CASSFTGSTDTQYF
DNA: TGTGCCAGCAGTTTTACGGGGAGCACAGATACGCAGTATTTT

J: TRBJ1-6
D: -
size: -
V: TRBV10-3
CDR3: CAISGQNRGPLHF
DNA: TGTGCCATCAGTGGCCAAAACCGGGGTCCCCTCCACTTT

J: TRBJ1-5
D: -
size: -
V: TRBV6-1
CDR3: CASSDSREEQPQHF
DNA: TGTGCCAGCAGTGATTCGAGGGAGGAGCAGCCCCAGCATTTT

J: TRBJ1-1
D: -
size: -
V: TRBV27
CDR3: CASSFQGRAGTEAFF
DNA: TGTGCCAGCAGTTTCCAAGGGAGGGCAGGCACTGAAGCTTTCTTT

J: TRBJ2-7
D: TRBD1
size: once
V: TRBV15
CDR3: CATSRTQGPLREQYF
DNA: TGTGCCACCAGCAGGACACAGGGGCCTCTACGTGAGCAGTACTTC

J: TRBJ1-2
D: -
size: -
V: TRBV6-1
CDR3: CASSESGGTNYGYTF
DNA: TGTGCCAGCAGTGAATCGGGGGGCACTAACTATGGCTACACCTTC

J: TRBJ1-3
D: TRBD1
size: -
V: TRBV18
CDR3: CASSLPGPGQAPGNTIYF
DNA: TGTGCCAGCTCACTCCCAGGTCCGGGACAGGCCCCTGGAAACACCATATATTTT

J: TRBJ1-1
D: TRBD1
size: -
V: TRBV7-9
CDR3: CASSFRGRRTEAFF
DNA: TGTGCCAGCAGCTTCAGGGGGCGCAGGACTGAAGCTTTCTTT

J: TRBJ2-1
D: TRBD2
size: -
V: TRBV13
CDR3: CASSVTSGGHNEQFF
DNA: TGTGCCAGCAGCGTCACTAGCGGGGGCCACAATGAGCAGTTCTTC

J: TRBJ2-1
D: TRBD1
size: -
V: TRBV7-3
CDR3: CASSLGQGMWNEQFF
DNA: TGTGCCAGCAGCTTGGGACAGGGGATGTGGAATGAGCAGTTCTTC

J: TRBJ1-6
D: -
size: -
V: TRBV9
CDR3: CASSVGDRGNSPLHF
DNA: TGTGCCAGCAGCGTAGGAGACAGAGGCAATTCACCCCTCCACTTT

J: TRBJ2-7
D: -
size: -
V: TRBV28
CDR3: CASSLGQVEQYF
DNA: TGTGCCAGCAGTTTGGGGCAAGTCGAGCAGTACTTC

J: TRBJ1-4
D: TRBD1
size: once
V: TRBV27
CDR3: CASSTKVGTGGWNEKLFF
DNA: TGTGCCAGCAGTACGAAGGTGGGGACAGGGGGCTGGAATGAAAAACTGTTTTTT

J: TRBJ1-5
D: -
size: -
V: TRBV18
CDR3: CASSPPDRRGVRNQPQHF
DNA: TGTGCCAGCTCACCACCGGACCGAAGGGGTGTGCGCAATCAGCCCCAGCATTTT

J: TRBJ1-4
D: -
size: -
V: TRBV6-5
CDR3: CASSYQGAPNEKLFF
DNA: TGTGCCAGCAGTTACCAAGGGGCACCTAATGAAAAACTGTTTTTT